A single sample gave rise to the 19 T cell receptor beta chains below, sequenced in a study of blood T cell repertoires in COVID-19. Measured with immunoSEQ multiplex PCR; TCRdb has only the in-frame clones, and not every one. The repertoire holds some 350,000 clones, with about 90% as singletons. Sequenced sample: peripheral blood. The source is a woman aged 18-29 years who had recovered from COVID-19.

The V gene is TRBV29-1, the J gene TRBJ2-1; 11 bases agree with TRBD2. Losses at the gene ends were 4 bases for V and 7 bases for J; bases not matched to a gene: 3. Germline values: CDR1 SQVTM, CDR2 ANQGSEA. This CDR3 is 13 amino acids long. The CDR3 reads CSVGLAGQNEQFF. CDR3 coding DNA: TGCAGCGTTGGACTAGCGGGGCAAAATGAGCAGTTCTTC.

The chain couples TRBV5-1 to TRBJ1-1; possibly TRBD1 for D (5 bases). Trimming removed 0 bases from V and 6 bases from J, with 9 bases in between. The CDR3 totals 13 residues. CDR1 and CDR2 (germline): SGHRS, YFSETQ. CDR3 sequence (DNA): TGCGCCAGCAGCTTGGAGTTGGGGCCTGAAGCTTTCTTT. The encoded protein is CASSLELGPEAFF.

The chain uses TRBV6-2 or TRBV6-3 and TRBJ1-1; D perhaps matches TRBD1 (6 bases). Germline loops: CDR1 MNHEY, CDR2 SVGEGT. This CDR3 comprises 15 residues. Trimming took 0 bases from V and 5 from J, leaving 13 bases between them. The CDR3 is CASSYSPGARTEAFF. Here the CDR3 DNA reads TGTGCCAGCAGTTACTCCCCAGGGGCAAGGACTGAAGCTTTCTTT.

CDR3 sequence: CAISGLKRHEQYV. The CDR3 DNA is TGTGCCATCAGTGGACTCAAAAGACACGAGCAGTACGTC. The chain carries TRBV10-3 and TRBJ2-7; no reliable D call. V was pared by 4 bases and J by 5 bases, with 12 bases between. CDR1 is ENHRY, CDR2 SYGVKD, per germline. The CDR3 covers 13 residues.

This clone has only one observation. The chain uses TRBV6-2 or TRBV6-3 and TRBJ2-3; TRBD2 matches 10 bases. The CDR3 spans 17 residues. V lost 2 bases, J lost 2 bases, and 7 bases stayed unmatched. Germline V CDR1 and CDR2: MNHEY, SVGEGT. The CDR3 here is CASSYGVLAGDTDTQYF. CDR3 in DNA: TGTGCCAGCAGTTACGGGGTCCTAGCGGGAGACACAGATACGCAGTATTTT.

CDR3 in amino acids: CASRGTGRETQYF. The CDR3 coding sequence is TGTGCCAGCAGGGGGACAGGGAGGGAGACCCAGTACTTC. The rearrangement links TRBV27 to TRBJ2-5; 9 bases fit TRBD1. The CDR3 extends over 13 amino acids. Germline CDR1 is MNHEY and CDR2 is SMNVEV (reference sequence). After removal of 6 bases from V and 5 bases from J, the junction contained 4 bases not matched to a gene.

V gene TRBV19 combines with J gene TRBJ1-5; weak D call: TRBD1 (6 bases). Germline V gene sequence: CDR1 LNHDA, CDR2 SQIVND (reference sequence). The CDR3 sequence is 15 residues long. V lost 2 bases, J lost 7 bases, and 15 bases lay in between. The chain's CDR3 is CASSIIGGGEQPQHF. CDR3 coding DNA: TGTGCCAGTAGTATAATAGGGGGTGGAGAACAGCCCCAGCATTTT.

The chain combines TRBV19 with TRBJ1-1, with TRBD1 matching 7 bases. The junction had 8 bases not matched to a gene; V was cut back by 6 bases and J by 1 base. The CDR3 length is 15 residues. Germline values: CDR1 LNHDA, CDR2 SQIVND (reference sequence). This chain's CDR3 is CASRTTGVSNTEAFF. CDR3 in DNA: TGTGCCAGTAGAACTACAGGGGTCTCGAACACTGAAGCTTTCTTT.

The chain has TRBV5-6 and TRBJ2-7; perhaps TRBD1 as D (5 bases). CDR1 is SGHDT and CDR2 is YYEEEE in the germline V gene. The CDR3 consists of 14 residues. Trimming pared 2 bases from V and 2 bases from J, leaving 11 bases between. Here the CDR3 reads CASSFLTDTYEQYV. CDR3 bases: TGTGCCAGCAGCTTCTTAACGGACACCTACGAGCAGTACGTC.

The V call is TRBV30, the J call TRBJ2-1, with 12 bases matching TRBD2. CDR3 size: 14 residues. Germline CDR1 GTSNPN, CDR2 SVGIG (reference sequence). Trimming removed 0 bases from V and 12 bases from J; junction bases left unmatched: 6. CDR3 DNA sequence: TGTGCCTGGAGTGTAACGACTAGCGGGAGTCCGCAGTTCTTC. Amino acids: CAWSVTTSGSPQFF.

J is TRBJ1-1 and V is TRBV18; tentatively, D is TRBD1 (6 bases). The CDR3 spans 14 residues. V dropped 10 bases and J dropped 4 bases, with 19 bases sitting between them. From germline, CDR1 is KGHSH and CDR2 LQKENI. The CDR3 DNA is TGTGCCACCTTAGGGGGTATCGGGCCCACTGAAGCTTTCTTT. Translating it yields CATLGGIGPTEAFF.

In this sample, this clone turned up once. The CDR3 nucleotides are TGTGCCACCGACAGGGGGCGACTCTCTGGAAACACCATATATTTT. This translates into CATDRGRLSGNTIYF. The chain carries TRBV6-5 and TRBJ1-3; 10 bases match TRBD1. Unmatched junction bases numbered 6, after V lost 10 bases and J lost 0 bases. CDR3 length: 15 residues. The germline CDR1 and CDR2 sequences are MNHEY and SVGAGI.

There are a few counts of this clone. The CDR3 nucleotides read TGCGCCAGCAGCCAAGAAGGGGCCAGCACTGAAGCTTTCTTT. Protein: CASSQEGASTEAFF. The chain recombines TRBV4-3 with TRBJ1-1, with D perhaps matching TRBD1 (5 bases). Looked up from germline, CDR1 is LGHNA and CDR2 is YSLEER. The CDR3 extends over 14 amino acids. Trimming left V 0 bases short and J 4 bases short, with 9 bases between.

The chain links TRBV2 to TRBJ2-1, with 14 bases fitting TRBD2. Looked up from germline, CDR1 is SNHLY and CDR2 is FYNNEI. This CDR3 region has 14 residues. V lost 9 bases, J lost 9 bases, and 7 bases stayed unmatched. CDR3 nucleotide sequence: TGTGCCAGTACGACTAGCGGGAGGGTCGGTGAGCAGTTCTTC. Translating it yields CASTTSGRVGEQFF.

The CDR3 region is CASSRDREMGNQPQHF. The DNA for the CDR3 is TGTGCCAGCAGCAGGGACAGGGAAATGGGCAATCAGCCCCAGCATTTT. The chain links TRBV21-1 to TRBJ1-5; the table's D call of TRBD1 was not tested on the DNA. TRBV21-1 counts as a pseudogene. This CDR3 is built from 16 residues.

The CDR3 DNA sequence: TGCGCCAGCAGCCAATCCTTCGGGGGAAACACTGAAGCTTTCTTT. Translated: CASSQSFGGNTEAFF. The chain combines TRBV4-3 with TRBJ1-1, with D perhaps TRBD1 (5 bases). The germline CDR1 and CDR2 sequences are LGHNA and YSLEER. V was cut by 2 bases and J by 2 bases, with 12 bases left in between. CDR3 length equals 15 residues.

Only one count was recorded for this clone. V is TRBV29-1 and J is TRBJ2-2; 8 bases map to TRBD1. With V trimmed by 2 bases and J by 4 bases, 9 bases remained unmatched. Germline V gene sequence: CDR1 SQVTM, CDR2 ANQGSEA. The CDR3 length is 16 residues. CDR3 sequence (DNA): TGCAGCGTTGAATCGCCGGGACAGGCGCCCACCGGGGAGCTGTTTTTT. Translating gives CSVESPGQAPTGELFF.

The chain employs TRBV6-6 and TRBJ1-2; D ambiguous. The germline V and J ends were trimmed by 2 bases and 10 bases, with 11 bases remaining between them. Germline lookup yields CDR1 MNHNY and CDR2 SVGAGI (reference sequence). The CDR3 is 12 amino acids. CDR3 amino acids: CASSYLLEDYTF. The DNA for the CDR3 is TGTGCCAGCAGTTACCTACTTGAGGACTACACCTTC.

CDR3 bases: TGTGCCAGCAGCCCTTTAGAAACTCAGACAGGGATCCCCACAGATACGCAGTATTTT. It encodes CASSPLETQTGIPTDTQYF. The chain carries TRBV7-9 and TRBJ2-3; 7 bases fit TRBD1. The CDR3 runs 19 residues. The V gene's germline CDR1 is SEHNR and CDR2 FQNEAQ (reference sequence). V shed 5 bases and J 2 bases; nucleotides not matched to a gene: 19.